This T cell receptor (beta chain) is drawn from a study of glioma-infiltrating T cells. Findings and limits, study-wide: Tissue and blood shared very few CDR3 sequences. Tissue-blood divergence was below expectation in non-neoplastic patients, above in gliomas.

The iRepertoire nested amplicon-rescue multiplex PCR amplified TCR alpha and beta CDR3s from RNA. Tissue mRNA or PBMC total RNA, roughly 100-400 ng, went into one-step reverse transcription and amplification. TCRdb redid the calling of the multiplex PCR reads with MiXCR, one entry per CDR3 protein. The sample contains about 110,000 distinct CDR3 sequences, 20% to 25% of which appear only once. For this clonotype: What it binds is unknown.

With V trimmed by 5 bases and J by 6 bases, 12 bases remained unmatched. The germline V gene has CDR1 SQVTM and CDR2 ANQGSEA. The CDR3 is 14 amino acids. This receptor was obtained from a human donor with low-grade glioma or glioblastoma, undergoing nonglioma brain surgery, or in good health (not recorded which). The chain joins TRBV29-1 to TRBJ2-7; 8 bases are a match to TRBD2. Sequencing input: glioma tissue, nonneoplastic brain tissue, or PBMCs (not recorded which). DNA for the CDR3: TGCAGCGTTAGCATAGCGGGGCCTGGGAGCGAGCAGTACTTC. Translating it yields CSVSIAGPGSEQYF.